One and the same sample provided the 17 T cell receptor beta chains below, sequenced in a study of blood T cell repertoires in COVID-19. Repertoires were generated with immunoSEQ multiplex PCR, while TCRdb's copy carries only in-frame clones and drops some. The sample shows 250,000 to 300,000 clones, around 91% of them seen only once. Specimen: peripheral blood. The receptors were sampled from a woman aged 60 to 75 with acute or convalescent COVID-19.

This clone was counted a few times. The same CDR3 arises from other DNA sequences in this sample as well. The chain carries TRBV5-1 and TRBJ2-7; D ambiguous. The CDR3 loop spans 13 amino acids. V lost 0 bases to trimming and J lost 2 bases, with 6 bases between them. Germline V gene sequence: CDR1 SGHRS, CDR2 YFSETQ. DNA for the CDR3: TGCGCCAGCAGCTTGGGAACTACCTACGAGCAGTACTTC. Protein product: CASSLGTTYEQYF.

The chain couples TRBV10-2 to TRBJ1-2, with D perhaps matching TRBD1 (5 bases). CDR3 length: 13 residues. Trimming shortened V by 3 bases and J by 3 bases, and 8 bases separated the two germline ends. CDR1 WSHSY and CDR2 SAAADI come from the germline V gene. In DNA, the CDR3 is TGCGCCAGCAGTGAAGGCAGGGACTATGGCTACACCTTC. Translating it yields CASSEGRDYGYTF.

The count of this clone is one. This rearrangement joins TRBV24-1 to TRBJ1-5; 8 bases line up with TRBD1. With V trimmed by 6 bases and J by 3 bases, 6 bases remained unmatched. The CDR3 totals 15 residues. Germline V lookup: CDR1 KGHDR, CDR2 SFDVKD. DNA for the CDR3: TGTGCCACCAGTCTAGGACAGGGATACAATCAGCCCCAGCATTTT. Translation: CATSLGQGYNQPQHF.

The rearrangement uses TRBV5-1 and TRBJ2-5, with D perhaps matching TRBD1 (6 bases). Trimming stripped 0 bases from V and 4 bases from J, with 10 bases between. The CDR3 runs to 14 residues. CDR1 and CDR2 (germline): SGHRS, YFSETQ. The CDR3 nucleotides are TGCGCCAGCAGCTTGGCGGACAGTCGAGAGACCCAGTACTTC. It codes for CASSLADSRETQYF.

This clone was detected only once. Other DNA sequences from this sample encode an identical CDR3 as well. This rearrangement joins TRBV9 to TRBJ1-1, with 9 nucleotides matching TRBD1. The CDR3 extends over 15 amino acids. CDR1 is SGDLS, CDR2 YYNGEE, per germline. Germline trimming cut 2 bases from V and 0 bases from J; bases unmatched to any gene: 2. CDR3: CASSVGQGLNTEAFF. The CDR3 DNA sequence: TGTGCCAGCAGCGTGGGACAGGGACTGAACACTGAAGCTTTCTTT.

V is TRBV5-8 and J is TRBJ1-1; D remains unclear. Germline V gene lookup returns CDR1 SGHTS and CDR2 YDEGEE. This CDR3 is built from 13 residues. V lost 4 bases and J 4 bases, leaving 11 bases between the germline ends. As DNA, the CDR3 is TGTGCCAGCAGCCGGACCCGGGGCACTGAAGCTTTCTTT. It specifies CASSRTRGTEAFF.

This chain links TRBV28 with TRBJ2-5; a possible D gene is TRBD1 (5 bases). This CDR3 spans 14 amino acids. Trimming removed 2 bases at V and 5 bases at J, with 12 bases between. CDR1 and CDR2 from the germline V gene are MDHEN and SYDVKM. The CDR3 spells CASSLQGGRETQYF. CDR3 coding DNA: TGTGCCAGCAGTTTACAGGGTGGTAGGGAGACCCAGTACTTC.

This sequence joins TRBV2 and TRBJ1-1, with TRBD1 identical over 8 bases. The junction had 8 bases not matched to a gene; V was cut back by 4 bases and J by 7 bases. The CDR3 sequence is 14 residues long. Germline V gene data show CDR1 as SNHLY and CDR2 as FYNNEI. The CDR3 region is CASSGDRYSNEAFF. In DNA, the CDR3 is TGTGCCAGCAGTGGGGACAGGTACAGCAATGAAGCTTTCTTT. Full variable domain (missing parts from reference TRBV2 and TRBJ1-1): EPEVTQTPSHQVTQMGQEVILRCVPISNHLYFYWYRQILGQKVEFLVSFYNNEISEKSEIFDDQFSVERPDGSNFTLKIRSTKLEDSAMYFCASSGDRYSNEAFFGQGTRLTVV.

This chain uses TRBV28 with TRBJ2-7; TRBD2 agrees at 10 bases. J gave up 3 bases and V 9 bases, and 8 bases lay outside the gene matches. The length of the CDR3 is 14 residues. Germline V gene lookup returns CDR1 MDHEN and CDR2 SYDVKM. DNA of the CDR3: TGTGCCAGTGTATTAGCGGGAGGTAGCTACGAGCAGTACTTC. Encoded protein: CASVLAGGSYEQYF.

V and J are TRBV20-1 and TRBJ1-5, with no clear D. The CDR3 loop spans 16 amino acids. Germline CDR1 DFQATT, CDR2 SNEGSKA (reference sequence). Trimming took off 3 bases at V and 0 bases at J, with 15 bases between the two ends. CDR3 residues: CSASVEGSYSNQPQHF. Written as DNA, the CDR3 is TGCAGTGCTAGTGTTGAGGGCTCTTATAGCAATCAGCCCCAGCATTTT.

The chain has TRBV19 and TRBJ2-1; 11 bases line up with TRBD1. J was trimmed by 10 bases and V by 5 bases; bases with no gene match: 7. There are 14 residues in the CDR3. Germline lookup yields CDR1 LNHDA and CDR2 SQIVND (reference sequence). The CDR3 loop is CASSSMGQGGEQFF. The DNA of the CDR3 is TGTGCCAGTAGTTCTATGGGACAGGGGGGGGAGCAGTTCTTC.

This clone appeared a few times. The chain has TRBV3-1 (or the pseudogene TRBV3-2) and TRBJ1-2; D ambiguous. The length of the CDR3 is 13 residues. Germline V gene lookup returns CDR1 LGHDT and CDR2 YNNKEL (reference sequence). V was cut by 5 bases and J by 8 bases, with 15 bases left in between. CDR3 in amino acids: CASSKRGGSGYTF. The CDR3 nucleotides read TGTGCCAGCAGCAAAAGAGGAGGTTCGGGCTACACCTTC.

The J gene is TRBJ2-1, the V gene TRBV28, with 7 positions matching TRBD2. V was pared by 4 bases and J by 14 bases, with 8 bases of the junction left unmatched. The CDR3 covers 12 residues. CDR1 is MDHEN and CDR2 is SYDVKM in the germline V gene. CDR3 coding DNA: TGTGCCAGCAGTTCTATGACTAGCCCGGAGTTCTTC. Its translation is CASSSMTSPEFF.

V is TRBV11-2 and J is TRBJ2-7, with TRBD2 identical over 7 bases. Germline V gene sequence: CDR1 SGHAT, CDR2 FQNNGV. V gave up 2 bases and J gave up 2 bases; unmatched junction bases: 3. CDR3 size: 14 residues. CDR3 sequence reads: CASSLTLAAYEQYF. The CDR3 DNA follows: TGTGCCAGCAGCTTAACCCTAGCGGCCTACGAGCAGTACTTC. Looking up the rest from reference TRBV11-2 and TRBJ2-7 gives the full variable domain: EAGVAQSPRYKIIEKRQSVAFWCNPISGHATLYWYQQILGQGPKLLIQFQNNGVVDDSQLPKDRFSAERLKGVDSTLKIQPAKLEDSAVYLCASSLTLAAYEQYFGPGTRLTVT.

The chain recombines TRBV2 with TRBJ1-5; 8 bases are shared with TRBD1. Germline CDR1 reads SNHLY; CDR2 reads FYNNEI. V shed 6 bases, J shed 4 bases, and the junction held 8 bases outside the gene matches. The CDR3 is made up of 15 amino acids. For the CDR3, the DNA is TGTGCCAGCAGCGCGACAGGGGTTGCAAATCAGCCCCAGCATTTT. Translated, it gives CASSATGVANQPQHF.

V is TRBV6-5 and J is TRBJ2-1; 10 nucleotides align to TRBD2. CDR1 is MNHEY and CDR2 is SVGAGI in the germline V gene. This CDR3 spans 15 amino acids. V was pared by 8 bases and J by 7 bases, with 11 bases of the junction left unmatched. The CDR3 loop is CASSLGTSALNEQFF. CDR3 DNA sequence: TGTGCCAGCTCCCTAGGGACTAGCGCCCTTAATGAGCAGTTCTTC.

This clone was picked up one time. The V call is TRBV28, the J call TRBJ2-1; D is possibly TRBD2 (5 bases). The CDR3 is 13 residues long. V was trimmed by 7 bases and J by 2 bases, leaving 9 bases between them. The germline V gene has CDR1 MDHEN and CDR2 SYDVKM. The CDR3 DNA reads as TGTGCCAGCACCGGAGGACCCTACAATGAGCAGTTCTTC. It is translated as CASTGGPYNEQFF.